What follows is one T cell receptor (beta chain) and its context. The antigen remains unidentified. A much more abundant neighbour one base away suggests this may be a read error. The same CDR3 can be traced to other DNA sequences in this sample. The data stem from a study of shared clonotypes between healthy human individuals. V was pared by 6 bases and J by 12 bases, with 15 bases between. Per the germline V gene, CDR1 is MNHNY and CDR2 is SVGAGI (reference sequence). The CDR3 consists of 13 residues. General observations from the study: Apart from blood, nothing was sampled; tissue repertoires likely differ.

The donors were all Caucasian adults (living in Nashville, Tennessee). For genomic DNA, unsorted samples relied on tens of millions of PBMCs. In replicate PCRs of unsorted PBMC, around 0.3 ug DNA, around 33,000 T cell genomes, was used. Sequenced by immunoSEQ multiplex PCR; TCRdb stores in-frame clones only, minus some. Altogether approximately 500,000 clones are present, approximately 84% being singletons, with the ten largest covering 10% to 15%. The chain joins TRBV6-6 to TRBJ1-6; no clear D. The sequenced sample was PBMCs. This TCR was sampled from a woman aged 40 to 55 in good health. Some clones in this sample may be carry-over from other donors' samples. CDR3 residues: CASSYTDRGPLHF. Written as DNA, the CDR3 is TGTGCCAGCAGCTACACTGACCGTGGACCCCTCCACTTT.